A single T cell receptor beta chain is shown here with its context. This likely comes from a read error, as the CDR3 has no conserved phenylalanine or tryptophan at its end. Because the CDR3's place on the DNA is in doubt, the DNA is left out and the CDR3 is given as listed by TCRdb. Germline V gene sequence: CDR1 SNHLY, CDR2 FYNNEI. Termini included, the CDR3 measures 15 amino acids. This record comes from a study of CD8+CD57+ T cells in acquired aplastic anemia. The use of genomic DNA as template underpinned the TCR beta VDJ and CDR3 profiling. TCRdb fed the reads into MiXCR, producing one record per CDR3 protein. The table has hundreds of thousands of distinct CDR3 sequences, about 80% seen once; the top ten hold 40% to 50%. Previously, flow cytometry had revealed CD8+CD57+ cell expansion in the patients chosen for sequencing.

The sequence came from a human donor with aplastic anemia. Sequencing was done on a sample of sorted CD4+, CD8+, or CD8+CD57+ T cells (not recorded which) from PBMCs. The chain joins TRBV2 to TRBJ1-2; TRBD1, the table's D call, was not compared with the DNA. The CDR3 protein is CAGGAGGTDTHDFTP.